Shown below are 5 T cell receptor beta chains from a single sample sequenced in a study of CD8 T cells in Susac syndrome. RNA amounts of about 0.45 to 1 ug underwent reverse transcription with random hexamers. TCRdb reanalysed the immunoSEQ multiplex PCR reads using MiXCR and keeps one entry per CDR3 protein. The sample lists some 190,000 distinct CDR3 sequences, about 95% occurring once. The sample taken for sequencing was CD4+ T cells from PBMCs. These receptors were obtained from a human donor in good health.

The chain combines TRBV12-3 or TRBV12-4 with TRBJ2-5; no definite D call. The length of the CDR3 is 14 residues. V shed 3 bases and J shed 4 bases, with 12 bases lying between them. The CDR3 reads CASSFGGPGETQYF. The CDR3 bases are TGTGCCAGCAGTTTCGGCGGTCCGGGAGAGACCCAGTACTTC.

The chain joins TRBV12-3 or TRBV12-4 to TRBJ2-2; 8 bases are shared with TRBD1. V lost 6 bases and J lost 7; bases outside the gene matches: 7. The CDR3 has 14 amino acids. The CDR3 spells CASSTTGADGELFF. The CDR3, as DNA: TGTGCCAGCAGCACGACAGGGGCGGACGGGGAGCTGTTTTTT.

V and J are TRBV29-1 and TRBJ2-1; weak D call: TRBD2 (5 bases). From germline, CDR1 is SQVTM and CDR2 ANQGSEA. This CDR3 is 15 amino acids long. Trimming stripped 0 bases from V and 2 bases from J, with 11 bases between. The DNA for the CDR3 is TGCAGCGTTGAAGACGGGGAAGTAACCTACAATGAGCAGTTCTTC. Its protein is CSVEDGEVTYNEQFF.

The V and J genes are TRBV20-1 and TRBJ2-5, with 8 bases identical to TRBD2. This CDR3 comprises 13 residues. V lost 6 bases, J lost 1 base, and 4 bases stayed unmatched. Looked up from germline, CDR1 is DFQATT and CDR2 is SNEGSKA (reference sequence). The CDR3 sequence: CSAKTSGQETQYF. The DNA for the CDR3 is TGCAGTGCAAAAACTAGCGGCCAAGAGACCCAGTACTTC.

This clonotype was picked up one time. The genes are TRBV29-1 and TRBJ1-5; possible D gene TRBD1, 6 bases. The germline V gene has CDR1 SQVTM and CDR2 ANQGSEA. CDR3 length: 13 residues. The V end was cut by 1 base, the J end by 2 bases, with 6 bases between. In DNA form, the CDR3 reads TGCAGCGTTGAAGCAGGGGGCAATCAGCCCCAGCATTTT. It yields the protein CSVEAGGNQPQHF.